Listed below are T cell receptor beta chains from one sample, sequenced in a study of T cells after yellow fever vaccination. TCRdb analysed the 5' RACE reads with MiXCR anew, one entry per CDR3 protein. The repertoire holds 300,000 to 350,000 distinct CDR3 sequences, approximately 4% seen once, with just under 20% in the top ten. Source: PBMCs, taken 15 days after the yellow fever booster vaccination. All receptors derive from a man aged 18 to 29 who received the YFV17D yellow fever vaccine. The CDR3 runs from the conserved cysteine through the conserved F or W. The order of the fields is CDR3 protein, CDR3 DNA, CDR3 length, V gene, D gene, J gene, clone size. A D gene is named only where the DNA matches it firmly. Clone size is stated in some rows and not others, as once, few, many or a class when expanded.

CDR3: CSVGTGERTNYGYTF
DNA: TGCAGCGTTGGTACGGGGGAGCGGACGAACTATGGCTACACCTTC
length: 15
V: TRBV29-1
D: .
J: TRBJ1-2
size: many

CDR3: CASTRDRVNNEQFF
DNA: TGTGCCAGCACCCGGGACAGGGTGAACAATGAGCAGTTCTTC
length: 14
V: TRBV5-4
D: TRBD1
J: TRBJ2-1
size: few

CDR3: CASSPGGVYEQYF
DNA: TGTGCCAGCAGCCCAGGGGGAGTCTACGAGCAGTACTTC
length: 13
V: TRBV14
D: TRBD1
J: TRBJ2-7
size: .

CDR3: CASSPRADTNTGELFF
DNA: TGTGCCAGCAGCCCGAGAGCGGACACGAACACCGGGGAGCTGTTTTTT
length: 16
V: TRBV7-7
D: .
J: TRBJ2-2
size: .

CDR3: CASRTSGAPYF
DNA: TGTGCCAGCCGGACTAGCGGGGCCCCCTATTTT
length: 11
V: TRBV28
D: TRBD2
J: TRBJ2-3
size: few

CDR3: CASSLSPSRTDTQYF
DNA: TGTGCCAGCAGTTTATCACCTTCGCGCACAGATACGCAGTATTTT
length: 15
V: TRBV27
D: .
J: TRBJ2-3
size: many

CDR3: CASSEVSGVYNEQFF
DNA: TGTGCCAGCAGTGAAGTGTCAGGGGTCTACAATGAGCAGTTCTTC
length: 15
V: TRBV25-1
D: .
J: TRBJ2-1
size: few

CDR3: CSATPGWRGTQYF
DNA: TGCAGTGCTACCCCGGGTTGGCGAGGGACCCAGTACTTC
length: 13
V: TRBV20-1
D: .
J: TRBJ2-5
size: few

CDR3: CASSGNGARNSPLHF
DNA: TGCGCCAGCAGCGGGAACGGGGCTCGGAATTCACCCCTCCACTTT
length: 15
V: TRBV5-1
D: .
J: TRBJ1-6
size: many

CDR3: CSARQGGYTEAFF
DNA: TGCAGTGCTAGGCAGGGGGGCTACACTGAAGCTTTCTTT
length: 13
V: TRBV20-1
D: TRBD1
J: TRBJ1-1
size: many

CDR3: CSASRAGGTEAFF
DNA: TGCAGTGCTAGTAGGGCCGGGGGCACTGAAGCTTTCTTT
length: 13
V: TRBV20-1
D: .
J: TRBJ1-1
size: many

CDR3: CASKPLDGYNEQFF
DNA: TGTGCCAGCAAACCACTGGACGGATACAATGAGCAGTTCTTC
length: 14
V: TRBV14
D: .
J: TRBJ2-1
size: few

CDR3: CASSQESRTGATEAFF
DNA: TGCGCCAGCAGCCAAGAGTCTCGGACAGGGGCCACTGAAGCTTTCTTT
length: 16
V: TRBV4-3
D: TRBD1
J: TRBJ1-1
size: .

CDR3: CASSLGERDGIHTGELFF
DNA: TGTGCCAGTAGCCTAGGCGAAAGGGACGGTATTCACACCGGGGAGCTGTTTTTT
length: 18
V: TRBV19
D: .
J: TRBJ2-2
size: few

CDR3: CASSPGQGGSEAFF
DNA: TGTGCCAGCAGCCCGGGACAGGGAGGCTCTGAAGCTTTCTTT
length: 14
V: TRBV9
D: TRBD1
J: TRBJ1-1
size: .

CDR3: CASSQAQAGLSAYEQYF
DNA: TGCGCCAGCAGCCAAGCTCAGGCGGGACTCTCGGCATACGAGCAGTACTTC
length: 17
V: TRBV4-1
D: .
J: TRBJ2-7
size: few

CDR3: CASSLPTGTGATTYGYTF
DNA: TGTGCCAGCAGTTTACCAACCGGGACAGGGGCGACTACCTATGGCTACACCTTC
length: 18
V: TRBV28
D: TRBD1
J: TRBJ1-2
size: few

CDR3: CATSRDLQVNQPQHF
DNA: TGTGCCACCAGCAGAGATTTGCAGGTCAATCAGCCCCAGCATTTT
length: 15
V: TRBV15
D: .
J: TRBJ1-5
size: many

CDR3: CASSFGTLGTQYF
DNA: TGTGCCAGCAGTTTTGGGACGCTCGGGACCCAGTACTTC
length: 13
V: TRBV28
D: .
J: TRBJ2-5
size: few

CDR3: CASSGPGQAPRQPQHF
DNA: TGTGCCAGTAGTGGGCCGGGACAGGCCCCACGGCAGCCCCAGCATTTT
length: 16
V: TRBV19
D: TRBD1
J: TRBJ1-5
size: .

CDR3: CASSGRDTYTDTQYF
DNA: TGTGCCAGCAGCGGCCGGGACACTTACACAGATACGCAGTATTTT
length: 15
V: TRBV7-2
D: .
J: TRBJ2-3
size: few

CDR3: CASSAAPTPPQHF
DNA: TGTGCCAGCAGTGCAGCACCCACCCCACCCCAGCATTTT
length: 13
V: TRBV27
D: .
J: TRBJ1-5
size: .

CDR3: CASSLVRGSQYF
DNA: TGTGCCAGCAGTTTGGTGCGGGGGTCGCAGTATTTT
length: 12
V: TRBV12-3/TRBV12-4
D: TRBD2
J: TRBJ2-3
size: many

CDR3: CASSLGGDSREAFF
DNA: TGTGCCAGCAGTTTAGGAGGGGACTCCCGTGAAGCTTTCTTT
length: 14
V: TRBV12-3/TRBV12-4
D: .
J: TRBJ1-1
size: many

CDR3: CASTGTFYNEQFF
DNA: TGTGCCAGCACCGGGACTTTCTACAATGAGCAGTTCTTC
length: 13
V: TRBV6-2/TRBV6-3
D: .
J: TRBJ2-1
size: few

CDR3: CASSFGTGLPQPQHF
DNA: TGTGCCAGCAGCTTTGGGACAGGCCTACCTCAGCCCCAGCATTTT
length: 15
V: TRBV7-2
D: TRBD1
J: TRBJ1-5
size: .

CDR3: CAWSPRVGTGVLYEQYF
DNA: TGTGCCTGGAGCCCACGGGTCGGGACTGGTGTCCTCTACGAGCAGTACTTC
length: 17
V: TRBV30
D: .
J: TRBJ2-7
size: few

CDR3: CSAIMVAGHTDTQYF
DNA: TGCAGTGCTATTATGGTAGCGGGGCACACAGATACGCAGTATTTT
length: 15
V: TRBV20-1
D: TRBD2
J: TRBJ2-3
size: .

CDR3: CASRQGLNQPQHF
DNA: TGTGCCAGCAGACAGGGACTCAATCAGCCCCAGCATTTT
length: 13
V: TRBV6-2/TRBV6-3
D: .
J: TRBJ1-5
size: .

CDR3: CASSRTKGSNQPQHF
DNA: TGTGCCAGCAGCCGGACAAAGGGTAGCAATCAGCCCCAGCATTTT
length: 15
V: TRBV5-6
D: .
J: TRBJ1-5
size: many

CDR3: CASSEASPGGTDTQYF
DNA: TGTGCCAGCAGCGAAGCGAGCCCCGGGGGCACAGATACGCAGTATTTT
length: 16
V: TRBV7-2
D: .
J: TRBJ2-3
size: many

CDR3: CASSLFTGDEKLFF
DNA: TGTGCCAGCAGCCTCTTTACCGGGGATGAAAAACTGTTTTTT
length: 14
V: TRBV7-6
D: .
J: TRBJ1-4
size: many

CDR3: CASSFEGDTEAFF
DNA: TGCGCCAGCAGCTTTGAGGGGGACACTGAAGCTTTCTTT
length: 13
V: TRBV5-1
D: .
J: TRBJ1-1
size: many

CDR3: CASSLAELDTQYF
DNA: TGTGCCAGCAGCTTAGCGGAGCTGGATACGCAGTATTTT
length: 13
V: TRBV11-3
D: .
J: TRBJ2-3
size: few

CDR3: CASSAIRDGAYEQYF
DNA: TGTGCCAGCAGCGCTATCCGGGACGGTGCCTACGAGCAGTACTTC
length: 15
V: TRBV9
D: .
J: TRBJ2-7
size: few

CDR3: CASSADRHSNQPQHF
DNA: TGTGCCAGCAGCGCGGACAGGCATAGCAATCAGCCCCAGCATTTT
length: 15
V: TRBV6-1
D: TRBD1
J: TRBJ1-5
size: many

CDR3: CASSYSHDRAKDTQYF
DNA: TGTGCCAGCAGTTACTCCCATGACAGGGCCAAAGATACGCAGTATTTT
length: 16
V: TRBV6-6
D: TRBD1
J: TRBJ2-3
size: many

CDR3: CASSLETGPRAFF
DNA: TGCGCCAGCAGCCTAGAGACAGGTCCGCGGGCTTTCTTT
length: 13
V: TRBV5-1
D: .
J: TRBJ1-1
size: .

CDR3: CASRLGLPSNQPQHF
DNA: TGTGCCAGCAGACTAGGACTGCCTAGCAATCAGCCCCAGCATTTT
length: 15
V: TRBV12-3/TRBV12-4
D: .
J: TRBJ1-5
size: .

CDR3: CASSLGQGSLEAQHF
DNA: TGTGCCAGCAGCTTGGGACAGGGGTCTCTCGAGGCCCAGCATTTT
length: 15
V: TRBV7-8
D: TRBD1
J: TRBJ1-5
size: many

CDR3: CASSLRPLGGNTIYF
DNA: TGTGCCAGCAGCCTACGGCCACTCGGTGGAAACACCATATATTTT
length: 15
V: TRBV5-4
D: .
J: TRBJ1-3
size: few

CDR3: CASMGLAREQFF
DNA: TGTGCCAGCATGGGACTCGCTCGGGAGCAGTTCTTC
length: 12
V: TRBV12-3/TRBV12-4
D: .
J: TRBJ2-1
size: many

CDR3: CASSLFTVSSTDTQYF
DNA: TGTGCCAGCAGCTTATTTACTGTTTCGAGCACAGATACGCAGTATTTT
length: 16
V: TRBV7-8
D: .
J: TRBJ2-3
size: .

CDR3: CASSPGQGRAKNIQYF
DNA: TGTGCCAGCAGTCCGGGACAGGGGAGGGCCAAAAACATTCAGTACTTC
length: 16
V: TRBV28
D: TRBD1
J: TRBJ2-4
size: many

CDR3: CASRRDPQMDEQYF
DNA: TGCGCCAGCAGGAGGGATCCTCAAATGGACGAGCAGTACTTC
length: 14
V: TRBV5-1
D: .
J: TRBJ2-7
size: few

CDR3: CATSRASVGTDTQYF
DNA: TGTGCCACCAGCAGAGCTTCGGTCGGCACAGATACGCAGTATTTT
length: 15
V: TRBV15
D: .
J: TRBJ2-3
size: few

CDR3: CAISTGSSYEQYF
DNA: TGTGCCATCAGCACAGGGAGCTCCTACGAGCAGTACTTC
length: 13
V: TRBV10-3
D: .
J: TRBJ2-7
size: few

CDR3: CSVDIWGRTDTQYF
DNA: TGCAGCGTTGATATTTGGGGTCGCACAGATACGCAGTATTTT
length: 14
V: TRBV29-1
D: .
J: TRBJ2-3
size: few

CDR3: CASSLAGARADTQYF
DNA: TGTGCCAGCAGTTTAGCCGGGGCAAGGGCAGATACGCAGTATTTT
length: 15
V: TRBV12-3/TRBV12-4
D: .
J: TRBJ2-3
size: few

CDR3: CASSTEEDSPLHF
DNA: TGTGCCAGCAGTACGGAGGAGGATTCACCCCTCCACTTT
length: 13
V: TRBV6-2/TRBV6-3
D: .
J: TRBJ1-6
size: many

CDR3: CASSPTRDQGQYF
DNA: TGTGCCAGCAGCCCCACCCGGGACCAGGGGCAGTACTTC
length: 13
V: TRBV7-2
D: .
J: TRBJ2-7
size: .

CDR3: CASSHSTGNPYTEAFF
DNA: TGTGCCAGCAGTCACTCAACAGGGAATCCGTACACTGAAGCTTTCTTT
length: 16
V: TRBV12-3/TRBV12-4
D: .
J: TRBJ1-1
size: many

CDR3: CASSLDRGDTEAFF
DNA: TGCGCCAGCAGCTTGGATCGGGGGGACACTGAAGCTTTCTTT
length: 14
V: TRBV5-1
D: .
J: TRBJ1-1
size: many

CDR3: CASRGTEYNSPLHF
DNA: TGTGCCAGCAGGGGGACTGAGTATAATTCACCCCTCCACTTT
length: 14
V: TRBV6-5
D: .
J: TRBJ1-6
size: few

CDR3: CASSLAGGDEQYF
DNA: TGCGCCAGCAGCTTGGCTGGGGGGGACGAGCAGTACTTC
length: 13
V: TRBV5-1
D: TRBD2
J: TRBJ2-7
size: few